This T cell receptor (beta chain) was documented in a study of chemoradiotherapy in HPV16-positive cancers. Study outcomes and limitations: Only a couple of HPV16-positive patients supplied the functional HPV-specificity definition. Better recurrence-free survival went with HPV-responsive T-cell expansion in HPV16-positive patients.

This clone has just one count. Its antigen is not identified. The assay was immunoSEQ multiplex PCR, and TCRdb's table has in-frame clones only and misses some. The sample holds a few thousand clones, around 80% seen once. Looked up from germline, CDR1 is SEHNR and CDR2 is FQNEAQ (reference sequence). The CDR3 sequence is 13 residues long. The V gene end was trimmed by 6 bases and the J gene end by 4 bases; junction bases not matched to a gene: 4. Repertoires were sampled repeatedly during chemoradiotherapy. This chain links TRBV7-9 with TRBJ1-1; 8 positions agree with TRBD1. Sequenced material: tumor tissue, taken from a patient who underwent chemoradiotherapy. The receptor was isolated from a human donor with HPV-associated anogenital cancer. This CDR3 is CASRQTGATEAFF. The CDR3 nucleotides are TGTGCCAGCAGACAGACAGGGGCCACTGAAGCTTTCTTT.